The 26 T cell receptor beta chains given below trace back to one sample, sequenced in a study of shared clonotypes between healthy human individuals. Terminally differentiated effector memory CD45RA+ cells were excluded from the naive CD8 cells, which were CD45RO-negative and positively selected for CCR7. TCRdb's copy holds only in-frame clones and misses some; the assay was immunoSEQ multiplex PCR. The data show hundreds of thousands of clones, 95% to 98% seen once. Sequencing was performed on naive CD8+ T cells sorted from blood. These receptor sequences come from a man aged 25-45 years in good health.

DNA of the CDR3: TGTGCCAGCAGCTTGTCGTGGGGTTCTAACTATGGCTACACCTTC. Its protein product is CASSLSWGSNYGYTF. The chain is built from TRBV5-5 and TRBJ1-2, with no clear D. CDR3 size: 15 residues. From germline, CDR1 is SGHKS and CDR2 YYEKEE (reference sequence). V lost 1 base, J lost 0 bases, and 10 bases lay in between.

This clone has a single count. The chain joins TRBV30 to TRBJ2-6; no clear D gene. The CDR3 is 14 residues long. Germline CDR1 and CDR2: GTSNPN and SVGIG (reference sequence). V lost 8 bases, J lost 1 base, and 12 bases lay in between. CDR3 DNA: TGTGCCCTGACCTTCGGGTCTGGGGCCAACGTCCTGACTTTC. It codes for CALTFGSGANVLTF.

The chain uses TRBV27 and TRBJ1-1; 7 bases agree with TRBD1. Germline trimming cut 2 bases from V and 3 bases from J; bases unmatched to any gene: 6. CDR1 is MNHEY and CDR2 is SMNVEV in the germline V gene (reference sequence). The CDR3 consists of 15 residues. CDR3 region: CASSLQTGRDTEAFF. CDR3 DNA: TGTGCCAGCAGTTTACAGACAGGGAGAGACACTGAAGCTTTCTTT.

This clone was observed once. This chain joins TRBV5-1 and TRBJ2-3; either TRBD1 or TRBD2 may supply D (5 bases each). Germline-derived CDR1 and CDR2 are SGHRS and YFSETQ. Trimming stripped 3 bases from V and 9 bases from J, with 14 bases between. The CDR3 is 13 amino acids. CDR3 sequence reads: CASSSGTPDTQYF. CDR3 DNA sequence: TGCGCCAGCAGCTCGGGGACCCCGGACACGCAGTATTTT.

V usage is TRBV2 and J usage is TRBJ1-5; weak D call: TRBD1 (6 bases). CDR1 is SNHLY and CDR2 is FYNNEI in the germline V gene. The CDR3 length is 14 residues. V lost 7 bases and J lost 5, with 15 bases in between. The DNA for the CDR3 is TGTGCCAGCAACCCACAGGGAACTGATCAGCCCCAGCATTTT. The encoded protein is CASNPQGTDQPQHF. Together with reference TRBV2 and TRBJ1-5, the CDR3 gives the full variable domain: EPEVTQTPSHQVTQMGQEVILRCVPISNHLYFYWYRQILGQKVEFLVSFYNNEISEKSEIFDDQFSVERPDGSNFTLKIRSTKLEDSAMYFCASNPQGTDQPQHFGDGTRLSIL.

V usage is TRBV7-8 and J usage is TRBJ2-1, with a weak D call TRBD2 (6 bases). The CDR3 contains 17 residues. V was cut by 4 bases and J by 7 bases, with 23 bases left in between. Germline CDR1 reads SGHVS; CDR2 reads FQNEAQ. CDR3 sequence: CASSWGETGWDLNEQFF. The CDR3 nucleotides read TGTGCCAGCAGCTGGGGGGAGACGGGGTGGGACTTGAATGAGCAGTTCTTC.

CDR3 bases: TGTGCCAGCAGTTTTTATCTCCCCGAAGGACGCACAGATACGCAGTATTTT. Protein sequence: CASSFYLPEGRTDTQYF. The chain links TRBV28 to TRBJ2-3; D remains ambiguous. V dropped 3 bases and J dropped 1 base, with 17 bases sitting between them. The CDR3 has 17 residues. Germline V CDR1 and CDR2: MDHEN, SYDVKM.

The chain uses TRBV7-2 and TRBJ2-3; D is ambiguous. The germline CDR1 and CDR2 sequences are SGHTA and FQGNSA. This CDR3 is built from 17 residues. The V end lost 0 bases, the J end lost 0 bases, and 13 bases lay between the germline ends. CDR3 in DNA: TGTGCCAGCAGCTTAGCGGGCCTTAGAATCAGCACAGATACGCAGTATTTT. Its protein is CASSLAGLRISTDTQYF.

The CDR3 sequence: CASSVRGPYGYTF. CDR3 nucleotides: TGTGCCAGCAGTGTAAGGGGCCCCTATGGCTACACCTTC. The V and J genes are TRBV7-2 and TRBJ1-2; D might be TRBD1 (5 bases). V shed 6 bases and J shed 4 bases, with 12 bases lying between them. The CDR3 has 13 amino acids. Germline V gene sequence: CDR1 SGHTA, CDR2 FQGNSA.

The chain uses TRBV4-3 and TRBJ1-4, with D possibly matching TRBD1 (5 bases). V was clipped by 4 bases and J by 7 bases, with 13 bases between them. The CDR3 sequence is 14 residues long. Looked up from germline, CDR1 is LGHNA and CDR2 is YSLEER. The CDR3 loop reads CASSRLMGVEKLFF. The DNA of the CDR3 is TGCGCCAGCAGCCGTTTAATGGGGGTTGAAAAACTGTTTTTT.

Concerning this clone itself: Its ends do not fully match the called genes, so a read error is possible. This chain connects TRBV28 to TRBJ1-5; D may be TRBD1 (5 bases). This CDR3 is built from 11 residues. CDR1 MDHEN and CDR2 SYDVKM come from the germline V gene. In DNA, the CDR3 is TGTGCCAGCGGTTTGGGGGAGCCCCAGCATTTT. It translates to CASGLGEPQHF.

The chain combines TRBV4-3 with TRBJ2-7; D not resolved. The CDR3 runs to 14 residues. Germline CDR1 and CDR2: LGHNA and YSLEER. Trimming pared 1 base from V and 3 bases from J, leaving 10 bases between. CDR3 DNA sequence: TGCGCCAGCAGCCAAGCTCCCCGCGGCTACGAGCAGTACTTC. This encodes CASSQAPRGYEQYF.

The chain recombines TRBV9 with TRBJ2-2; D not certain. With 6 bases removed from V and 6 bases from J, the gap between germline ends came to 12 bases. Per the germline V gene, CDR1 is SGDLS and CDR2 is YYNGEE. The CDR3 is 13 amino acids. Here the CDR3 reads CASTHLSAGELFF. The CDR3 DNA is TGTGCCAGCACCCACCTTTCGGCCGGGGAGCTGTTTTTT. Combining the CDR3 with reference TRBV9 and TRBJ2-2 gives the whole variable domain DSGVTQTPKHLITATGQRVTLRCSPRSGDLSVYWYQQSLDQGLQFLIQYYNGEERAKGNILERFSAQQFPDLHSELNLSSLELGDSALYFCASTHLSAGELFFGEGSRLTVL.

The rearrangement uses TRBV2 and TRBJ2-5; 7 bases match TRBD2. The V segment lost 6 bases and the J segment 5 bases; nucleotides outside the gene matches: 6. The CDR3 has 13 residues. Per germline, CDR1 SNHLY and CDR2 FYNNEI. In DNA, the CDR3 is TGTGCCAGCAGGGGAGGGGCGGGGGAGACCCAGTACTTC. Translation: CASRGGAGETQYF.

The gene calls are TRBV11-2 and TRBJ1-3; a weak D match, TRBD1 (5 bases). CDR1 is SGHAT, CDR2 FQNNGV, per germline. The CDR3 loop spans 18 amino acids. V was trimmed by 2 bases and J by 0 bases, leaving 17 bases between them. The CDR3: CASSLRLGTGLSGNTIYF. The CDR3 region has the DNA TGTGCCAGCAGCTTAAGGCTCGGCACAGGCCTCTCTGGAAACACCATATATTTT.

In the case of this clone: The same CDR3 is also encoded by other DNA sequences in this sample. DNA for the CDR3: TGTGCCAGCAGTTTAAAGGGTGAGCAGTACTTC. It codes for CASSLKGEQYF. The chain carries TRBV27 and TRBJ2-7; no definite D call. V was shortened by 2 bases and J by 7 bases, with 6 bases between the two germline ends. CDR1 is MNHEY, CDR2 SMNVEV, per germline (reference sequence). The CDR3 is 11 amino acids.

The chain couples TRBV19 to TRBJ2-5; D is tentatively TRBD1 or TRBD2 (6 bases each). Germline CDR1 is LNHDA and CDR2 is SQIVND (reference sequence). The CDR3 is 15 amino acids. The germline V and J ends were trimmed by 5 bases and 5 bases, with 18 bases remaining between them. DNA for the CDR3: TGTGCCAGTAGTGGAAGGGGGGCCGTAGTGGAGACCCAGTACTTC. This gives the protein CASSGRGAVVETQYF.

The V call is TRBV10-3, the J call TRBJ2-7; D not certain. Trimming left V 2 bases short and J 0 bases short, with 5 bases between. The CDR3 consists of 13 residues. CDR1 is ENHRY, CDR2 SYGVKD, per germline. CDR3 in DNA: TGTGCCATCAGTGAGGAAGCCTCCTACGAGCAGTACTTC. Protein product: CAISEEASYEQYF.

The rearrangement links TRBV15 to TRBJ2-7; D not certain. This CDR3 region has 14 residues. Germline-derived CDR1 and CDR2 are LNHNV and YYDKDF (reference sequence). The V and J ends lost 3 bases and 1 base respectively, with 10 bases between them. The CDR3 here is CATSRAISSYEQYF. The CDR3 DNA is TGTGCCACCAGCAGGGCCATTTCGTCCTACGAGCAGTACTTC.

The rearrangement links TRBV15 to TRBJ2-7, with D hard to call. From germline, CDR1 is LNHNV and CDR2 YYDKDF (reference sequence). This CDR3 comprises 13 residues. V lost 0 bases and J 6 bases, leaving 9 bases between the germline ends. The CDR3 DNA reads TGTGCCACCAGCAGAGACCTAGACGGCGAGCAGTACTTC. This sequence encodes CATSRDLDGEQYF.

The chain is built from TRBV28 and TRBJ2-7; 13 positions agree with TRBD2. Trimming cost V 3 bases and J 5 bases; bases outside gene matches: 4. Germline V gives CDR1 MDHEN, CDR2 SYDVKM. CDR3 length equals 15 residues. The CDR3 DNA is TGTGCCAGCAGTTTGGGACTAGCGGGAAGAAACGAGCAGTACTTC. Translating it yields CASSLGLAGRNEQYF.

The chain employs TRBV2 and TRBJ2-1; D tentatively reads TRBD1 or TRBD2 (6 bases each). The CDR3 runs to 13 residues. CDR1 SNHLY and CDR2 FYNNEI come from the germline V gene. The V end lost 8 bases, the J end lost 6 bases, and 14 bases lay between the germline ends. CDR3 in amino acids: CASEGGSGNEQFF. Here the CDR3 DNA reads TGTGCCAGCGAGGGGGGCTCGGGCAATGAGCAGTTCTTC.

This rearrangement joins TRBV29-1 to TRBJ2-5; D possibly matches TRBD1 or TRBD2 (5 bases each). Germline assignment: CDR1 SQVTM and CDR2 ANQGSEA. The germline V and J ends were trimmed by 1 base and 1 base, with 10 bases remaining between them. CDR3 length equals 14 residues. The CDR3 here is CSVEAGTAQETQYF. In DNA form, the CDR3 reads TGCAGCGTTGAAGCCGGGACGGCCCAAGAGACCCAGTACTTC.

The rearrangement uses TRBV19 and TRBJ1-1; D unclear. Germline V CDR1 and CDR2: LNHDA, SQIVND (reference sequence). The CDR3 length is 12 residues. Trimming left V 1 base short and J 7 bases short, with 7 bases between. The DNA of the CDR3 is TGTGCCAGTAGTATAGGGACTTTTGAAGCTTTCTTT. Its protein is CASSIGTFEAFF.

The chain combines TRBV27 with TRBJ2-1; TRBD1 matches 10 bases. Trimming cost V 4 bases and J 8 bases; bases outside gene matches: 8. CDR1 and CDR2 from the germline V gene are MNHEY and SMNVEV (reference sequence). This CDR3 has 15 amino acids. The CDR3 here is CASSWGTGVLDEQFF. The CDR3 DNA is TGTGCCAGCAGTTGGGGGACAGGGGTTTTGGATGAGCAGTTCTTC.

The CDR3 sequence is CATQSLLQWDTEAFF. DNA for the CDR3: TGTGCCACCCAGTCCCTTCTTCAGTGGGACACTGAAGCTTTCTTT. The J gene is TRBJ1-1, the V gene TRBV28; D is undetermined. V was trimmed by 10 bases and J by 3 bases, leaving 21 bases between them. The CDR3 consists of 15 residues. Germline CDR1 and CDR2: MDHEN and SYDVKM.